A selection of T cell receptor beta chains follows, all from one sample in a study of shared T cell receptors in the human thymus. Data came from immunoSEQ multiplex PCR; TCRdb stores just in-frame clones and leaves some out. The sample holds 550,000 to 800,000 clones, 70% to 90% seen once. This sample was also put to use in a study of human thymus T cells.

Sample: thymocytes. These receptors were taken from a girl less than two years old with a congenital heart defect. CDR3s leave out the opening cysteine and the closing phenylalanine or tryptophan.

j_gene	v_gene	CDR3aa
TRBJ2-5	TRBV7-9	ASTQWGATGGPSETQY
TRBJ2-7	TRBV5-8	ASSRLKTEDLSYEQY
TRBJ2-7	TRBV15	ATSRKRGQPYEQY
TRBJ1-5	TRBV2	ASSLGQSNQPQH
TRBJ1-5	TRBV6-1	ASSGGPGGRPYSNQPQH
TRBJ1-2	TRBV19	ASTQNYGYT
TRBJ2-3	TRBV19	ASSMGLAGGPSTDTQY
TRBJ2-1	TRBV9	ASSVGLRTSGGGNEQF
TRBJ2-5	TRBV6-1	ASSDKTGLLETQY
TRBJ2-3	TRBV7-6	ASSRGEVLKGTDTQY
TRBJ1-2	TRBV9	ASSVRGNYGYT
TRBJ2-5	TRBV9	ASSAPGSRETQY
TRBJ1-1	TRBV30	AWRKGERNEAF
TRBJ1-4	TRBV5-1	ASSCGTGREKLF
TRBJ2-7	TRBV5-4	ASSFSGAPYYEQY
TRBJ1-6	TRBV18	ASSLTGGGSPLH
TRBJ2-7	TRBV2	ASSLTSGYPYEQY
TRBJ1-1	TRBV5-5	ASSFTTLRAGGSNTEAF
TRBJ2-3	TRBV27	ASSGPASSGETRDTQY
TRBJ2-7	TRBV18	ASSPGHPSSYEQY
TRBJ1-2	TRBV4-3	ASSQVTATGSGYT
TRBJ2-3	TRBV29-1	SVRRGSSTDTQY
TRBJ2-7	TRBV5-8	ASSLSGQGHYEQY
TRBJ2-2	TRBV7-6	ASSRLENTGELF
TRBJ2-6	TRBV14	ASSQFRGGGANVLT
TRBJ1-4	TRBV5-1	ASSAGQGSRVEKLF
TRBJ1-4	TRBV7-9	ASSYSPQGFNEKLF
TRBJ1-6	TRBV27	ASSRGTVGGGNSPLH
TRBJ2-5	TRBV4-1	ASSLGQGARETQY